The entry below describes one TCR beta chain. Germline V gene sequence: CDR1 MNHNS, CDR2 SASEGT. Trimming removed 8 bases from V and 7 bases from J; junction bases left unmatched: 19. The CDR3 length is 16 residues. These data originate in a study of CD4 and CD8 cells across lung adenocarcinoma regions. Localized lung adenocarcinoma, a non-small cell lung cancer, affected the donors. TCRdb fed the PCR reads into MiXCR, producing one record per CDR3 protein. Of around 8,600 distinct CDR3 sequences detected, about 59% appear once; the ten largest clones hold about a fifth. The receptor comes from a female donor with lung adenocarcinoma. The CD4 and CD8 labels of this study may be unreliable. The V gene is TRBV6-1, the J gene TRBJ2-5; 7 bases agree with TRBD2. The sample taken for sequencing was CD8+ T cells from the center of a lung tumor. DNA for the CDR3: TGTGCCAGCGCGGGAGAAGCGGGCCGGGGCCAGGGGACCCAGTACTTC. Its protein product is CASAGEAGRGQGTQYF.